Included here is one T cell receptor (beta chain) sequence, with context. The antigen is not known. The sample is drawn from a study of shared clonotypes between healthy human individuals. Study in general: The plates for each donor numbered three CD4 naive, three CD4 memory, two CD8 naive and one CD8 memory. General observations from the study: Read depth was anticipated to influence clonotype sharing among donors. Naive subsets usually exceeded memory subsets in estimated richness. Since donors were few, the genetic and exposure-history diversity represented was limited.

Sequenced by immunoSEQ multiplex PCR; TCRdb stores in-frame clones only, minus some. This sample has hundreds of thousands of clones, with less than 85% found just once. The sequence came from a woman aged 25-40 years in good health. Sequencing was carried out using memory CD4+ T cells sorted from blood. Subset meaning: CD45RA-negative fraction.

The CDR3 loop is CASSNQGGNQPQHF. The CDR3, as DNA: TGTGCCAGTAGTAATCAAGGAGGCAATCAGCCCCAGCATTTT. The V call is TRBV19, the J call TRBJ1-5; unclear D gene. This CDR3 has 14 residues. The germline V gene encodes CDR1 LNHDA and CDR2 SQIVND (reference sequence). The ends were cut back, 4 bases at V and 2 bases at J, with 9 bases in the middle.